This T cell receptor (beta chain) was sequenced for a study of sequential checkpoint blockade in melanoma. TCRdb's table, derived via immunoSEQ multiplex PCR, lists solely in-frame clones and lacks some. The data hold some 8,100 clones, with about 28% observed a single time. Treatment noted: randomized to nivolumab then ipilimumab (arm A) or the reverse (arm B). The clonotype originates from a human donor with melanoma. The sample was tumor tissue (inferred from file names), taken from a patient given nivolumab and ipilimumab in sequence.

The CDR3, as DNA: TGTGCCAGCTCCCGGGGGAGGGCAACAGATACGCAGTATTTT. This codes for CASSRGRATDTQYF. V gene TRBV18 combines with J gene TRBJ2-3, with 7 nucleotides matching TRBD2. The CDR3 length is 14 residues. V gave up 6 bases and J gave up 3 bases; unmatched junction bases: 6. CDR1 and CDR2 from the germline V gene are KGHSH and LQKENI.